This T cell receptor beta chain came from a study of blood T cell repertoires in COVID-19. Across the study: COVID-19 samples from acute and convalescent phases originated in the United States, Italy and Spain. In each case, the material was cDNA or gDNA derived from T cells, B-cell-depleted T cells, or PBMCs.

The germline V and J ends were trimmed by 7 bases and 0 bases, with 8 bases remaining between them. The germline V gene has CDR1 WNHNN and CDR2 SYGVQD (reference sequence). This CDR3 is 13 amino acids long. Authors' data handling: Estimation of nucleated cell counts was performed using reference gene primer amplification. Profiling relied on immunoSEQ multiplex PCR, and the TCRdb table lists in-frame clones only, not all of them. The DNA was the basis for D and trimming; V, J and clone size are from that table. Of approximately 150,000 clones listed, approximately 87% are singletons. This clone appeared a single time.

The gene calls are TRBV10-1 and TRBJ2-3, with D perhaps TRBD1 (6 bases). This clonotype was obtained from a woman in her 70s with acute or convalescent COVID-19. Sequencing input: peripheral blood. The CDR3 sequence: CASKDSSTDTQYF. CDR3 nucleotide sequence: TGCGCCAGCAAGGACAGCAGCACAGATACGCAGTATTTT.